The 24 T cell receptor beta chains given below trace back to one sample, sequenced in a study of blood T cells in healthy people across ages. A second PCR, run for about 7 to 11 cycles, used a sample-barcoded 5' primer plus a J-beta primer mix. TCRdb analysed the 5' RACE reads with MiXCR anew, one entry per CDR3 protein. This table holds approximately 830,000 distinct CDR3 sequences, 62% found once. Sequenced: blood. The receptors here all came from a young man in good health.

The rearrangement joins TRBV28 to TRBJ2-1, with a possible D match to TRBD1 (6 bases). The DNA end is more similar to TRBJ2-7, so the J call may be wrong. Germline-derived CDR1 and CDR2 are MDHEN and SYDVKM. The CDR3 runs 13 residues. CDR3 amino acids: CASSLTGLYEQYF. The CDR3 nucleotides are TGTGCCAGCAGTTTAACAGGGTTGTACGAGCAGTACTTC.

The gene calls are TRBV27 and TRBJ1-6, with 9 positions matching TRBD1. Germline V gene lookup returns CDR1 MNHEY and CDR2 SMNVEV (reference sequence). V was pared by 5 bases and J by 9 bases, with 11 bases of the junction left unmatched. CDR3 length: 16 amino acids. CDR3: CASSDTTGGWSSPLHF. The CDR3 nucleotides read TGTGCCAGCAGTGACACGACAGGGGGTTGGTCTTCACCCCTCCACTTT.

V gene TRBV7-8 combines with J gene TRBJ1-2, with D unclear. CDR3 length: 14 residues. The V and J ends lost 1 base and 8 bases respectively, with 14 bases between them. Germline values: CDR1 SGHVS, CDR2 FQNEAQ. CDR3 amino acids: CASSLGTGSRGYTF. In DNA form, the CDR3 reads TGTGCCAGCAGCTTAGGGACGGGGAGCAGGGGCTACACCTTC.

This clonotype was seen more than once but under ten times. V and J are TRBV6-5 and TRBJ2-7; either TRBD1 or TRBD2 may supply D (5 bases each). This CDR3 is built from 14 residues. Between the trimmed V and J ends, which lost 7 bases and 0 bases, there was a span of 13 bases. Germline V lookup: CDR1 MNHEY, CDR2 SVGAGI. CDR3 region: CASNLGTGSYEQYF. The CDR3 DNA sequence: TGTGCCAGCAACCTAGGGACGGGCTCCTACGAGCAGTACTTC.

Only one count was recorded for this clonotype. One end of the junction fails to match germline, which may point to a read error. This chain connects TRBV4-1 to TRBJ1-2, with 8 positions matching TRBD1. CDR3 length equals 14 residues. CDR1 MGHRA and CDR2 YSYEKL come from the germline V gene. The DNA for the CDR3 is TGCGCCAGCAGCGAAGACGGCAGGGGGCGTGGCTACACCTTC. Translated, it gives CASSEDGRGRGYTF.

The chain employs TRBV29-1 and TRBJ2-5, with D tentatively TRBD2 (5 bases). Germline-derived CDR1 and CDR2 are SQVTM and ANQGSEA. V lost 5 bases and J 3 bases, leaving 10 bases between the germline ends. This CDR3 comprises 12 residues. The CDR3 spells CSVSGLEETQYF. CDR3 sequence (DNA): TGCAGCGTTAGCGGCCTAGAAGAGACCCAGTACTTC.

The chain uses TRBV20-1 and TRBJ1-4, with 10 bases identical to TRBD1. CDR1 is DFQATT, CDR2 SNEGSKA, per germline (reference sequence). The CDR3 is 15 residues long. V lost 1 base and J lost 8; bases outside the gene matches: 7. The CDR3 loop is CSARGRGQGIEKLFF. In DNA, the CDR3 is TGCAGTGCTAGAGGCAGGGGACAGGGGATAGAAAAACTGTTTTTT.

The chain joins TRBV7-2 to TRBJ2-1; a weak D match, TRBD2 (5 bases). The V end lost 1 base, the J end lost 6 bases, and 10 bases lay between the germline ends. CDR3 length equals 14 residues. Germline V CDR1 and CDR2: SGHTA, FQGNSA. CDR3 coding DNA: TGTGCCAGCAGCTTAGTAGGTGCGGGCAATGAGCAGTTCTTC. Its translation: CASSLVGAGNEQFF.

The chain has TRBV29-1 and TRBJ2-7; a weak D match, TRBD1 (5 bases). The CDR3 consists of 11 residues. The germline V and J ends were trimmed by 6 bases and 2 bases, with 8 bases remaining between them. CDR1 SQVTM and CDR2 ANQGSEA come from the germline V gene. The CDR3 sequence is CSVRETYEQYF. CDR3 nucleotide sequence: TGCAGCGTCAGGGAAACCTACGAGCAGTACTTC.

The rearrangement links TRBV4-3 to TRBJ2-7; 11 bases are a match to TRBD2. The trim removed 8 bases at V and 7 bases at J, leaving 13 bases unmatched. Germline assignment: CDR1 LGHNA and CDR2 YSLEER. The CDR3 length is 15 residues. CDR3 sequence reads: CASRRASGGYNEQYF. CDR3 nucleotide sequence: TGCGCCAGCCGGAGGGCTAGCGGGGGGTACAATGAGCAGTACTTC.

This clonotype has a single count. The junction departs from the called germline gene at one end, perhaps through a read error. The chain couples TRBV5-1 to TRBJ2-7, with D possibly TRBD1 on 6 matching bases. In germline, CDR1 is SGHRS, CDR2 YFSETQ. The CDR3 length is 14 residues. CDR3 DNA sequence: TGCGCCAGCAGCTCCGAGACAGGACCCTACGAGCAGAACTTC. Translated: CASSSETGPYEQNF.

This chain uses TRBV10-3 with TRBJ2-3, with 10 bases lining up with TRBD2. Germline V gene sequence: CDR1 ENHRY, CDR2 SYGVKD. V lost 8 bases and J lost 2; bases outside the gene matches: 4. This CDR3 has 14 residues. The CDR3 is CAIRTSGNTDTQYF. The CDR3 nucleotides are TGTGCCATCCGGACTAGCGGCAACACAGATACGCAGTATTTT.

The chain couples TRBV7-2 to TRBJ2-3; tentative D call: TRBD1 (5 bases). This CDR3 region has 14 residues. V lost 11 bases to trimming and J lost 2 bases, with 17 bases between them. CDR1 and CDR2 from the germline V gene are SGHTA and FQGNSA. CDR3 DNA sequence: TGTGCCGCCAGGACAACCCCCAACACAGATACGCAGTATTTT. The encoded protein is CAARTTPNTDTQYF.

Comments on this clonotype: With a much larger clone just one base away, this may be a read error. The chain has TRBV7-6 and TRBJ2-7; TRBD1 matches at 7 bases. V lost 1 base, J lost 6 bases, and 6 bases stayed unmatched. The CDR3 consists of 14 residues. The germline V gene encodes CDR1 SGHVS and CDR2 FNYEAQ. CDR3 sequence reads: CASSLGQGNCEQYF. The CDR3 nucleotides read TGTGCCAGCAGCTTAGGACAGGGAAACTGCGAGCAGTACTTC.

The chain links TRBV4-1 to TRBJ1-4; unclear D gene. The length of the CDR3 is 11 residues. The ends were cut back, 7 bases at V and 7 bases at J, with 7 bases in the middle. Germline V gives CDR1 MGHRA, CDR2 YSYEKL. CDR3 residues: CASMGIEKLFF. CDR3 bases: TGCGCCAGCATGGGAATTGAAAAACTGTTTTTT.

The chain is built from TRBV29-1 and TRBJ2-5; D could derive from TRBD1 or TRBD2 (5 bases each). The CDR3 totals 15 residues. The ends were cut back, 7 bases at V and 0 bases at J, with 18 bases in the middle. Looked up from germline, CDR1 is SQVTM and CDR2 is ANQGSEA. The CDR3 nucleotides read TGCAGCGCCCTACCGGGACGGATGTACCAAGAGACCCAGTACTTC. This translates into CSALPGRMYQETQYF.

V usage is TRBV20-1 and J usage is TRBJ2-7; 10 bases align to TRBD1. Germline V gene data show CDR1 as DFQATT and CDR2 as SNEGSKA (reference sequence). The junction had 8 bases not matched to a gene; V was cut back by 6 bases and J by 6 bases. The CDR3 consists of 13 residues. CDR3 nucleotides: TGCAGTGCGAGGGACAGGGGATCCCTCGAGCAGTACTTC. It codes for CSARDRGSLEQYF.

This chain links TRBV29-1 with TRBJ2-1; 9 nucleotides align to TRBD2. This CDR3 has 15 amino acids. Trimming at V came to 6 bases and at J to 2 bases, leaving 8 bases not matched to a gene. Germline lookup yields CDR1 SQVTM and CDR2 ANQGSEA. CDR3 amino acids: CSVVIAGVTYNEQFF. In nucleotides, the CDR3 is TGCAGCGTAGTAATAGCGGGGGTAACCTACAATGAGCAGTTCTTC.

This clonotype occurred a few times. V gene TRBV20-1 combines with J gene TRBJ2-1; 7 bases are shared with TRBD2. V lost 0 bases, J lost 5 bases, and 13 bases stayed unmatched. Germline V lookup: CDR1 DFQATT, CDR2 SNEGSKA (reference sequence). This CDR3 is built from 17 residues. In DNA form, the CDR3 reads TGCAGTGCTAGAGATTCGGGGGGTCTCCGGGGGAACAATGAGCAGTTCTTC. This sequence encodes CSARDSGGLRGNNEQFF.

The chain links TRBV6-1 to TRBJ2-1; perhaps TRBD2 as D (6 bases). The CDR3 is 14 amino acids. CDR1 and CDR2 (germline): MNHNS, SASEGT. The germline V and J ends were trimmed by 4 bases and 1 base, with 8 bases remaining between them. The chain's CDR3 is CASSGRVSYNEQFF. CDR3 coding DNA: TGTGCCAGCAGTGGGAGGGTGTCCTACAATGAGCAGTTCTTC.

The genes are TRBV6-2 or TRBV6-3 and TRBJ2-3; 9 bases match TRBD2. This CDR3 is 18 amino acids long. With V trimmed by 0 bases and J by 0 bases, 7 bases remained unmatched. Germline V gene data show CDR1 as MNHEY and CDR2 as SVGEGT. CDR3 sequence reads: CASSYSSGGRSSTDTQYF. CDR3 nucleotides: TGTGCCAGCAGTTACTCTAGCGGGGGCCGCTCTAGCACAGATACGCAGTATTTT.

The chain links TRBV5-1 to TRBJ1-2; weak D call: TRBD1 (5 bases). This CDR3 is built from 16 residues. Germline loops: CDR1 SGHRS, CDR2 YFSETQ. Trimming removed 2 bases from V and 2 bases from J, with 16 bases in between. In DNA form, the CDR3 reads TGCGCCAGCAGCTTAAGACCAGGGTGGGAAAACTATGGCTACACCTTC. Protein sequence: CASSLRPGWENYGYTF.

This clonotype was detected only a few times. J is TRBJ1-5 and V is TRBV20-1; D is unresolved. The CDR3 has 14 amino acids. CDR1 DFQATT and CDR2 SNEGSKA come from the germline V gene (reference sequence). With 0 bases removed from V and 4 bases from J, the gap between germline ends came to 10 bases. The CDR3 coding sequence is TGCAGTGCTAGAGATCCGATGGGAAATCAGCCCCAGCATTTT. Amino acids: CSARDPMGNQPQHF.

V usage is TRBV12-3 or TRBV12-4 and J usage is TRBJ2-1; D remains unclear. The CDR3 is 17 residues long. V was shortened by 1 base and J by 6 bases, with 19 bases between the two germline ends. CDR3 bases: TGTGCCAGCAGTTTAGACACTGGGCAGGAGACCACCAATGAGCAGTTCTTC. Translated, it gives CASSLDTGQETTNEQFF.